Sequencing of this T cell receptor beta chain was carried out in a study of early T cells in non-severe SARS-CoV-2 infection. This clonotype occurred a few times. The germline V gene has CDR1 SGHAT and CDR2 FQNNGV. J gave up 4 bases and V 5 bases, and 15 bases lay outside the gene matches. The CDR3 has 20 residues. TCRdb ran MiXCR on the 5' RACE reads and lists one entry per CDR3 protein. The sample has tens of thousands of distinct CDR3 sequences, under 14% seen once. Sequencing used whole blood. This sequence was found in an adult who was a healthcare worker with PCR-confirmed SARS-CoV-2 infection or an uninfected control (not recorded which). This rearrangement joins TRBV11-2 to TRBJ2-2; 14 bases fit TRBD2. The chain's CDR3 is CASSPIRRLAGGPGTGELFF. In DNA, the CDR3 is TGTGCCAGCAGCCCGATCCGGAGACTAGCGGGAGGGCCAGGCACCGGGGAGCTGTTTTTT. Together with reference TRBV11-2 and TRBJ2-2, the CDR3 gives the full variable domain: EAGVAQSPRYKIIEKRQSVAFWCNPISGHATLYWYQQILGQGPKLLIQFQNNGVVDDSQLPKDRFSAERLKGVDSTLKIQPAKLEDSAVYLCASSPIRRLAGGPGTGELFFGEGSRLTVL.